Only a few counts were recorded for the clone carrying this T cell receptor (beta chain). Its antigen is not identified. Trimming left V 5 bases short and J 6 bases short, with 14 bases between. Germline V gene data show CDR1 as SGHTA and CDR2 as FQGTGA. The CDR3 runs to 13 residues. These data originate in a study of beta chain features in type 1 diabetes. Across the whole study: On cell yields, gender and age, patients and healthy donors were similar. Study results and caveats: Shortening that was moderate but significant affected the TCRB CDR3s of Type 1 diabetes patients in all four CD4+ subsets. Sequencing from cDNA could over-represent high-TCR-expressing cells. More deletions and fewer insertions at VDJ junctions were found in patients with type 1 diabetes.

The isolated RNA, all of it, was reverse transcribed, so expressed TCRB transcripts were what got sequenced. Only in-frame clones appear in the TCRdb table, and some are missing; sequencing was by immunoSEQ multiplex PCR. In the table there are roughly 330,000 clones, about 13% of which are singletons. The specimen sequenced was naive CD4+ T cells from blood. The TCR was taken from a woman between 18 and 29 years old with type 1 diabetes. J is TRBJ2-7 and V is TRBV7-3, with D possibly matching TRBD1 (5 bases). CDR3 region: CASSPRQGSEQYF. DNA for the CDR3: TGTGCCAGCAGCCCTCGCCAGGGATCCGAGCAGTACTTC.